This paragraph covers one TCR beta chain sequence. Germline CDR1 MDHEN, CDR2 SYDVKM. V lost 3 bases, J lost 9 bases, and 9 bases lay in between. The CDR3 has 13 residues. Clones were read by immunoSEQ multiplex PCR, and TCRdb kept only the in-frame ones, dropping some. Seen here are 350,000 to 550,000 clones, 85% to 90% observed once, and the top ten hold approximately 1.2%. This specimen comes from a study of blood T cell repertoires in COVID-19. This clonotype was sampled from a man in his thirties or forties who had recovered from COVID-19. The sequenced material came from PBMCs or T cells enriched from blood (not recorded which). This rearrangement joins TRBV28 to TRBJ1-6; D gene ambiguous. The CDR3 reads CASSLVSRSPLHF. CDR3 nucleotides: TGTGCCAGCAGTTTGGTTAGTCGTTCACCCCTCCACTTT.